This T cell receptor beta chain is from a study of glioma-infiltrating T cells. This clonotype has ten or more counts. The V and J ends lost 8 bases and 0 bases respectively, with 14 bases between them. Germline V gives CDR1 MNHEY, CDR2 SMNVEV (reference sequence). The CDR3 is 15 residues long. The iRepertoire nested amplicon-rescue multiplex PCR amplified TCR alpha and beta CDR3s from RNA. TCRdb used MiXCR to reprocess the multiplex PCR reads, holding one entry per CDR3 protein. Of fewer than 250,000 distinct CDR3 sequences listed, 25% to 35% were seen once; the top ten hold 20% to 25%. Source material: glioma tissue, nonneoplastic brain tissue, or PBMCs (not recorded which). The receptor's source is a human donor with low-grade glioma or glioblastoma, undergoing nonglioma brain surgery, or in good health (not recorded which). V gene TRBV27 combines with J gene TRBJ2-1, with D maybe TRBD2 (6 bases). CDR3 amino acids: CASGQDGSSYNEQFF. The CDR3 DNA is TGTGCCAGCGGCCAGGACGGGAGCTCCTACAATGAGCAGTTCTTC.